The T cell receptor (beta chain) described here comes from a study of cytotoxic CD8 clonotypes in ibrutinib-treated CLL. The wider study: Samples had a mean of approximately 260,000 productive templates and about 93,000 productive rearrangements.

The table came from immunoSEQ multiplex PCR; TCRdb's copy has only in-frame clones and leaves some out. The table records roughly 180,000 clones, approximately 68% of them present only once. This clone was detected only a few times. The antigen remains unidentified. Study-level results: Clonotypes that were public were uncommon, and they contracted or stayed stable on treatment. The study found clonality rose at ibrutinib response, then fell toward baseline at progression. At baseline, clonality was higher than in age-matched healthy donors and correlated with CD8+ counts.

This TCR was recovered from a human donor with chronic lymphocytic leukemia. The sequencing here drew on PBMCs, taken after 24 months of ibrutinib treatment.

CDR3 amino acids: CASSLDPIGKAFF. The CDR3 DNA sequence: TGTGCCAGCAGCTTAGATCCTATCGGGAAAGCTTTCTTT. This chain connects TRBV11-3 to TRBJ1-1; the D is unclear. Germline values: CDR1 SGHNT, CDR2 YENEEA. There are 13 residues in the CDR3. V lost 0 bases and J 9 bases, leaving 11 bases between the germline ends.